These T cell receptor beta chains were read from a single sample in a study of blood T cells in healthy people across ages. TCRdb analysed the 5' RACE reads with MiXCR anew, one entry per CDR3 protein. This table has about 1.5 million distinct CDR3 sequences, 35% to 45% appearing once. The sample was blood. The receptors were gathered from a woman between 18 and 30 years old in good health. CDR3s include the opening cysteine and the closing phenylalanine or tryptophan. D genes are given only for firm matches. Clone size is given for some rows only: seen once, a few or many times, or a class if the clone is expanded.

cdr3_nt: TGTGCCACCAGTGATTCCCCCAGGGATGAGCAGTTCTTC
cdr3_aa: CATSDSPRDEQFF
clone_size: .
j_call: TRBJ2-1
cdr3_length: 13
v_call: TRBV24-1
d_call: .

cdr3_nt: TGTGCCAGCAGTTTACGGGGGACTTTTGCCGAGCAGTACTTC
cdr3_aa: CASSLRGTFAEQYF
clone_size: few
j_call: TRBJ2-7
cdr3_length: 14
v_call: TRBV27
d_call: .

cdr3_nt: TGTGCCAGCAGCCGCTACAGGGAGGGGGAGACCCAGTACTTC
cdr3_aa: CASSRYREGETQYF
clone_size: .
j_call: TRBJ2-5
cdr3_length: 14
v_call: TRBV6-6
d_call: .

cdr3_nt: TGCAGCGCGGCCCGGGACAGGGGCTACAATGAGCAGTACTTC
cdr3_aa: CSAARDRGYNEQYF
clone_size: few
j_call: TRBJ2-7
cdr3_length: 14
v_call: TRBV29-1
d_call: TRBD1

cdr3_nt: TGCAGTGCTAGGCAACCAGGGGGCGGGGAGCTGTTTTTT
cdr3_aa: CSARQPGGGELFF
clone_size: once
j_call: TRBJ2-2
cdr3_length: 13
v_call: TRBV20-1
d_call: TRBD1

cdr3_nt: TGTGCCAGCAGTGAATTAACGGGCAGGGGGCTATCAGATACGCAGTATTTT
cdr3_aa: CASSELTGRGLSDTQYF
clone_size: few
j_call: TRBJ2-3
cdr3_length: 17
v_call: TRBV25-1
d_call: TRBD1

cdr3_nt: TGTGCCAGCAGCCAGGCGCGGGGGGAGGCCAGCAGCGGCTATGGCTACACCTTC
cdr3_aa: CASSQARGEASSGYGYTF
clone_size: few
j_call: TRBJ1-2
cdr3_length: 18
v_call: TRBV14
d_call: .

cdr3_nt: TGTGCCAGCAGCTTGTGGTCTAGCGGGGGTTACAATGAGCAGTTCTTC
cdr3_aa: CASSLWSSGGYNEQFF
clone_size: .
j_call: TRBJ2-1
cdr3_length: 16
v_call: TRBV5-5
d_call: TRBD2

cdr3_nt: TGTGCCAGCAGTGAAGCAAGTCGGGCAGGAAGAGGGAGCAATCAGCCCCAGCATTTT
cdr3_aa: CASSEASRAGRGSNQPQHF
clone_size: .
j_call: TRBJ1-5
cdr3_length: 19
v_call: TRBV6-1
d_call: .

cdr3_nt: TGCAGCGTGGCCCGGGACAGGGGGTTCCCCGGGGAGCCGTTTTTT
cdr3_aa: CSVARDRGFPGEPFF
clone_size: .
j_call: TRBJ2-2
cdr3_length: 15
v_call: TRBV29-1
d_call: TRBD1

cdr3_nt: TGCGCCAGCAGGACAGACGGCACTTACGAGCAGTACTTC
cdr3_aa: CASRTDGTYEQYF
clone_size: .
j_call: TRBJ2-7
cdr3_length: 13
v_call: TRBV5-1
d_call: .

cdr3_nt: TGCAGTGCTAGCAGGGACATCTACGAGCAGTACTTC
cdr3_aa: CSASRDIYEQYF
clone_size: .
j_call: TRBJ2-7
cdr3_length: 12
v_call: TRBV20-1
d_call: .

cdr3_nt: TGTGCCAGCAGCCCTAGGCCCCGGACGATGAACAATGAGCAGTACTTC
cdr3_aa: CASSPRPRTMNNEQYF
clone_size: .
j_call: TRBJ2-7
cdr3_length: 16
v_call: TRBV11-2
d_call: .

cdr3_nt: TGTGCCAGCTCACCGTCGACAGGGGGATCGGGCTACACCTTC
cdr3_aa: CASSPSTGGSGYTF
clone_size: few
j_call: TRBJ1-2
cdr3_length: 14
v_call: TRBV18
d_call: TRBD1

cdr3_nt: TGTGTCAGCAGTCAATTTCCGGGACCAGCGGTGGAGACCCAGTACTTC
cdr3_aa: CVSSQFPGPAVETQYF
clone_size: .
j_call: TRBJ2-5
cdr3_length: 16
v_call: TRBV3-1
d_call: .

cdr3_nt: TGTGCCAGCAGCTTTAGCAAGACGCAGTATTTT
cdr3_aa: CASSFSKTQYF
clone_size: .
j_call: TRBJ2-3
cdr3_length: 11
v_call: TRBV13
d_call: .

cdr3_nt: TGTGCCAGCAGCTTAGACGGACAGGGAGTCGGCTACACCTTC
cdr3_aa: CASSLDGQGVGYTF
clone_size: few
j_call: TRBJ1-2
cdr3_length: 14
v_call: TRBV7-2
d_call: TRBD1

cdr3_nt: TGTGCCAGCAGTAACGAACAGGGGGCGAGCACAGATACGCAGTATTTT
cdr3_aa: CASSNEQGASTDTQYF
clone_size: .
j_call: TRBJ2-3
cdr3_length: 16
v_call: TRBV28
d_call: TRBD1

cdr3_nt: TGCGCCAGCACCCCTCCGGGGGGCAAAGCCTACAATGAGCAGTACTTC
cdr3_aa: CASTPPGGKAYNEQYF
clone_size: .
j_call: TRBJ2-7
cdr3_length: 16
v_call: TRBV5-1
d_call: .

cdr3_nt: TGTGCCGCCGAGGCGGGAGGGCTGCCCAATGAGCAGTTCTTC
cdr3_aa: CAAEAGGLPNEQFF
clone_size: .
j_call: TRBJ2-1
cdr3_length: 14
v_call: TRBV6-2/TRBV6-3
d_call: TRBD2

cdr3_nt: TGTGCCAGCGAGGGAGTAGCCAAAAACATTCAGTACTTC
cdr3_aa: CASEGVAKNIQYF
clone_size: .
j_call: TRBJ2-4
cdr3_length: 13
v_call: TRBV28
d_call: .

cdr3_nt: TGTGCCAGCAGCTCCCTAGCGGGGGGCGGCGATACGCAGTATTTT
cdr3_aa: CASSSLAGGGDTQYF
clone_size: few
j_call: TRBJ2-3
cdr3_length: 15
v_call: TRBV7-2
d_call: TRBD2

cdr3_nt: TGTGCCAGCAGCTTAGTTCGCAGGGGGCATGGCGAGCAGTACTTC
cdr3_aa: CASSLVRRGHGEQYF
clone_size: .
j_call: TRBJ2-7
cdr3_length: 15
v_call: TRBV7-8
d_call: TRBD1

cdr3_nt: TGTGCCAGCTGGGGTGGGACCCCCGTTAGGAATGAGCAGTTCTTC
cdr3_aa: CASWGGTPVRNEQFF
clone_size: few
j_call: TRBJ2-1
cdr3_length: 15
v_call: TRBV27
d_call: .

cdr3_nt: TGTGCCAGCAGCTTTACCCCAGGGATGGGCTACACCTTC
cdr3_aa: CASSFTPGMGYTF
clone_size: .
j_call: TRBJ1-2
cdr3_length: 13
v_call: TRBV7-2
d_call: .

cdr3_nt: TGTGCCAGCAGCCTAGACTGGCGGGAGGGAAATGAGCAGTTCTTC
cdr3_aa: CASSLDWREGNEQFF
clone_size: .
j_call: TRBJ2-1
cdr3_length: 15
v_call: TRBV11-3
d_call: TRBD2

cdr3_nt: TGTGCCAGCAGCTCCCCTGGGACTAGCGGAAACTACGAGCAGTACTTC
cdr3_aa: CASSSPGTSGNYEQYF
clone_size: .
j_call: TRBJ2-7
cdr3_length: 16
v_call: TRBV9
d_call: TRBD2

cdr3_nt: TGTGCCAGCAGCGAGGTGGGGGACGAGCAGTACTTC
cdr3_aa: CASSEVGDEQYF
clone_size: .
j_call: TRBJ2-7
cdr3_length: 12
v_call: TRBV3-1
d_call: .